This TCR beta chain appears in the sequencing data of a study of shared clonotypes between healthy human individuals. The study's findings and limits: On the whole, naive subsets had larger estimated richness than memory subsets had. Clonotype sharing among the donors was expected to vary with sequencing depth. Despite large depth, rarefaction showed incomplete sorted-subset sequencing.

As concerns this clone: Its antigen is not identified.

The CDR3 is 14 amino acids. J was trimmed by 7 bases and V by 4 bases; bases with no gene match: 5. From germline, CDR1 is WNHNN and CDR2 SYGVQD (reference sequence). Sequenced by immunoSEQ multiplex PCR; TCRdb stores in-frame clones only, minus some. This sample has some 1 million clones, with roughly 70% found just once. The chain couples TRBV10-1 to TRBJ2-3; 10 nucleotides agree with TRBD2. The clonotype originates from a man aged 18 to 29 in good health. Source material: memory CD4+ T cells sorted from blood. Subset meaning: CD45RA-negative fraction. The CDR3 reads CASSGSGGANTQYF. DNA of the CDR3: TGCGCCAGCAGTGGGAGCGGGGGGGCCAATACGCAGTATTTT.